This TCR beta chain was retrieved from a study of T cell repertoires in cytomegalovirus infection (dated 2019 in TCRdb). About the investigation overall: Because public TCR beta signatures pointed to carriage of CMV infection together with the matching HLA type, the HLA type of each donor mattered for the analysis. Here is what the overall study found, with its caveats: The ex vivo response was dominated by HLA-C-restricted CMV-specific TCR beta clonotypes, which also provided the single most frequent clonotype in two of eight donors. In both this cohort and an independent approximately 400-donor cohort, the cumulative frequency of public TCR beta family members distinguished carriers of CMV infection plus the relevant HLA type.

To note about this clonotype: The specificity of this receptor is unknown. Relative to the germline gene, one junction end is altered; a read error may explain this.

TCRdb names Illumina HiSeq 1500 as the instrument used. TCRdb trimmed the raw reads at Q25, called clones with MiXCR and kept productive beta chains. One record per CDR3 amino acid sequence lists the most common genes and DNA. Within this sample are about 450,000 distinct CDR3 sequences, with approximately 31% of them counted one time only. Roughly an eighth of the sample is held by the ten biggest clonotypes. According to the germline V gene, CDR1 reads SGHDT and CDR2 reads YYEEEE. Including cysteine and phenylalanine, the CDR3 has 16 amino acids. Only the CDR3 DNA is retained, 48 bases long and in frame from the first base.

The receptor chain draws on TRBV5-6 and TRBJ2-2, with 7 bases aligning to TRBD2. The clonotype comes from a human donor in good health (CMV status not recorded). Some clones in this sample may be carry-over from other donors' samples. Sample: PBMCs. The sequenced DNA: TGTGCAAGCAGCTCTCCCGCTAGCGGATACACCGTGGAGCTGTTTTTT. Translated, it gives CASSSPASGYTVELFF.